The sequence of this T cell receptor beta chain was determined in a study of T-cell reconstitution after alpha-beta-depleted transplantation in children. Study-wide points: Newly produced T cells mostly provided counts and TCRbeta diversity after one year, as hyperexpanded clones declined. Several hundred graft clones that had expanded were reportedly the source of alpha-beta T cells about two months after transplant. Surviving recipient T cells and intrathymic progenitors accounted for some patients' high TCRbeta diversity at day 60.

This clonotype was observed a few times. No antigen is known for it. CDR1 and CDR2 from the germline V gene are SGHRS and YFSETQ. The CDR3 runs to 16 residues. With 0 bases clipped from V and 2 bases from J, the junction kept 5 bases outside the gene matches. Unique molecular identifiers featured in how the TCRbeta library was prepared. A single record per CDR3 protein comes from TCRdb applying MiXCR to the PCR reads. The repertoire holds fewer than 350,000 distinct CDR3 sequences, with around a tenth as singletons. Sequencing used PBMCs, obtained before TCRalphabeta/CD19-depleted stem cell transplant. V and J are TRBV5-1 and TRBJ2-7; 10 nucleotides align to TRBD2. The receptor comes from a boy younger than two with acute myeloid leukemia, due to receive a stem cell transplant. This CDR3 reads CASSLGTSGVTYEQYF. As DNA, the CDR3 is TGCGCCAGCAGCTTGGGAACTAGCGGGGTCACCTACGAGCAGTACTTC.